Presented here are 27 T cell receptor beta chains from one specimen sequenced in a study of cytomegalovirus exposure and HLA in healthy donors. Both 60 Vbeta primers and 13 Jbeta primers went into the PCR. Only in-frame clones appear in the TCRdb table, and some are missing; sequencing was by immunoSEQ multiplex PCR. The sample records 170,000 or so clones, 75% to 90% being singletons. The sequenced material came from PBMCs. These receptors came from a woman between 18 and 29 years old in good health and CMV-seronegative.

The chain has TRBV2 and TRBJ1-2; no definite D call. The CDR3 contains 13 residues. Germline CDR1 and CDR2: SNHLY and FYNNEI. Between the trimmed V and J ends, which lost 5 bases and 7 bases, there was a span of 14 bases. The CDR3 coding sequence is TGTGCCAGCAGTCTAAGCGGGTTAATTGGCTACACCTTC. This translates into CASSLSGLIGYTF.

This chain links TRBV29-1 with TRBJ2-5; TRBD2 matches at 13 bases. This CDR3 has 19 amino acids. Germline loops: CDR1 SQVTM, CDR2 ANQGSEA. With 0 bases clipped from V and 5 bases from J, the junction kept 15 bases outside the gene matches. CDR3: CSVEDPRTSGGTRVETQYF. The CDR3 DNA sequence: TGCAGCGTTGAAGATCCCCGGACTAGCGGGGGAACTAGGGTGGAGACCCAGTACTTC.

The chain uses TRBV6-1 and TRBJ2-5, with 7 bases aligning to TRBD2. Near its end, the DNA agrees better with TRBJ2-7, so the J call may be wrong. This CDR3 has 13 residues. In germline, CDR1 is MNHNS, CDR2 SASEGT. The CDR3 bases are TGTGCCAGCAGTGTAGCGGGCACCAACGAGCAGTACTTC. It encodes CASSVAGTNEQYF.

V usage is TRBV19 and J usage is TRBJ1-5; the match to TRBD1 covers 11 bases. Per the germline V gene, CDR1 is LNHDA and CDR2 is SQIVND (reference sequence). Losses at the gene ends were 6 bases for V and 5 bases for J; bases not matched to a gene: 6. The CDR3 is made up of 15 amino acids. Here the CDR3 reads CASRDGTGGYQPQHF. CDR3 DNA sequence: TGTGCCAGTAGGGACGGGACAGGGGGTTATCAGCCCCAGCATTTT.

This sequence joins TRBV7-9 and TRBJ1-2, with 7 bases fitting TRBD1. Germline lookup yields CDR1 SEHNR and CDR2 FQNEAQ (reference sequence). CDR3 length: 16 amino acids. Trimming at V came to 5 bases and at J to 5 bases, leaving 14 bases not matched to a gene. The CDR3 sequence: CASSPTGAASGYGYTF. CDR3 nucleotide sequence: TGTGCCAGCAGCCCCACAGGGGCCGCTTCTGGGTATGGCTACACCTTC.

The V gene is TRBV7-6, the J gene TRBJ2-5; the D is unclear. V was pared by 1 base and J by 5 bases, with 23 bases between. The CDR3 runs to 18 residues. Germline CDR1 is SGHVS and CDR2 is FNYEAQ. The CDR3, as DNA: TGTGCCAGCAGCTTAGGTTCTGAGTCCGCCGATTCATGGGAGACCCAGTACTTC. Translating it yields CASSLGSESADSWETQYF.

The chain has TRBV4-1 and TRBJ2-5, with D possibly TRBD1 on 5 matching bases. This CDR3 is 14 amino acids long. Trimming shortened V by 9 bases and J by 4 bases, and 18 bases separated the two germline ends. Germline CDR1 MGHRA, CDR2 YSYEKL. CDR3 residues: CARETALDRETQYF. The CDR3 region has the DNA TGCGCCAGAGAGACAGCCCTAGACAGAGAGACCCAGTACTTC.

The CDR3 sequence: CASSPGQDRPQHF. CDR3 DNA sequence: TGTGCCAGCTCACCAGGACAGGACCGACCCCAGCATTTT. The rearrangement links TRBV18 to TRBJ1-5, with 7 bases lining up with TRBD1. There are 13 residues in the CDR3. V shed 2 bases and J 10 bases; nucleotides not matched to a gene: 5. From germline, CDR1 is KGHSH and CDR2 LQKENI.

V and J are TRBV5-1 and TRBJ1-4, with a tentative D call TRBD1 (6 bases). There are 16 residues in the CDR3. The germline V and J ends were trimmed by 4 bases and 0 bases, with 13 bases remaining between them. Germline lookup yields CDR1 SGHRS and CDR2 YFSETQ. The CDR3 DNA follows: TGCGCCAGCAGCCGAACAGGGTTCCCAACTAATGAAAAACTGTTTTTT. Translating gives CASSRTGFPTNEKLFF.

The chain employs TRBV6-1 and TRBJ2-7; TRBD1 matches 7 bases. Germline CDR1 is MNHNS and CDR2 is SASEGT. CDR3 size: 15 residues. J lost 5 bases, V lost 3 bases, and 10 bases had no gene match. In DNA form, the CDR3 reads TGTGCCAGCAGTGATCAAACAGGGGCTTCCAACGAGCAGTACTTC. Translating gives CASSDQTGASNEQYF.

The chain couples TRBV4-2 to TRBJ2-5; D unclear. Between the trimmed V and J ends, which lost 1 base and 7 bases, there was a span of 7 bases. Germline lookup yields CDR1 LGHNA and CDR2 YNFKEQ. This CDR3 has 12 amino acids. The CDR3 loop reads CASSQGLGTQYF. CDR3 in DNA: TGTGCCAGCAGCCAAGGACTCGGGACCCAGTACTTC.

The rearrangement uses TRBV5-1 and TRBJ1-5, with unresolved D. The CDR3 has 14 amino acids. V gave up 2 bases and J gave up 6 bases, with 12 bases separating them. The germline V gene has CDR1 SGHRS and CDR2 YFSETQ. As DNA, the CDR3 is TGCGCCAGCAGCTTCGGCGGGGAGGGTCAGCCCCAGCATTTT. Translated, it gives CASSFGGEGQPQHF.

This clone was seen a few times. The chain links TRBV6-6 to TRBJ1-1; 10 bases agree with TRBD1. The CDR3 extends over 15 amino acids. Germline CDR1 MNHNY, CDR2 SVGAGI (reference sequence). J gave up 4 bases and V 5 bases, and 7 bases lay outside the gene matches. Written as DNA, the CDR3 is TGTGCCAGCAGTCAACCGGGACAGGGGACCACTGAAGCTTTCTTT. Protein: CASSQPGQGTTEAFF.

The gene calls are TRBV6-4 and TRBJ2-1, with TRBD2 matching 11 bases. Germline V gene sequence: CDR1 MRHNA, CDR2 SNTAGT. The CDR3 covers 15 residues. V was clipped by 3 bases and J by 5 bases; unmatched bases: 3. CDR3 protein: CASSEIAGGNNEQFF. The CDR3 DNA reads TGTGCCAGCAGTGAGATAGCGGGGGGGAACAATGAGCAGTTCTTC.

The gene calls are TRBV27 and TRBJ2-7; tentative D call: TRBD1 (5 bases). Between the trimmed V and J ends, which lost 6 bases and 3 bases, there was a span of 15 bases. From germline, CDR1 is MNHEY and CDR2 SMNVEV (reference sequence). The CDR3 is 14 amino acids. CDR3 DNA: TGTGCCAGCAGCCCTACAGGACCTGGCTACGAGCAGTACTTC. It codes for CASSPTGPGYEQYF.

This rearrangement joins TRBV6-6 to TRBJ2-7; TRBD1 aligns across 9 bases. Losses at the gene ends were 2 bases for V and 6 bases for J; bases not matched to a gene: 2. This CDR3 comprises 13 residues. CDR1 and CDR2 (germline): MNHNY, SVGAGI (reference sequence). CDR3 sequence (DNA): TGTGCCAGCAGTTACGGGACAGGGAGCGAGCAGTACTTC. As protein: CASSYGTGSEQYF.

V and J are TRBV7-9 and TRBJ2-1; possibly TRBD2 for D (6 bases). The CDR3 covers 19 residues. The germline V gene has CDR1 SEHNR and CDR2 FQNEAQ (reference sequence). Between the trimmed V and J ends, which lost 2 bases and 7 bases, there was a span of 27 bases. CDR3 loop: CASSLPIPRSGERWNEQFF. The CDR3 DNA sequence: TGTGCCAGCAGCTTACCCATTCCTAGGTCGGGGGAGAGGTGGAATGAGCAGTTCTTC.

This clone was observed a few times. This CDR3 reads CASSWNGGGMNEQFF. The DNA for the CDR3 is TGCGCCAGCAGCTGGAACGGGGGGGGGATGAATGAGCAGTTCTTC. V gene TRBV5-1 combines with J gene TRBJ2-1; 8 nucleotides line up with TRBD2. Germline V gives CDR1 SGHRS, CDR2 YFSETQ. The CDR3 covers 15 residues. Losses at the gene ends were 3 bases for V and 7 bases for J; bases not matched to a gene: 9.

The gene calls are TRBV6-1 and TRBJ1-2; 9 bases align to TRBD1. The CDR3 totals 15 residues. From germline, CDR1 is MNHNS and CDR2 SASEGT. J was trimmed by 4 bases and V by 2 bases; bases with no gene match: 5. CDR3 nucleotide sequence: TGTGCCAGCAGTGAACTCACAGGGGGCGTCTATGGCTACACCTTC. Residues: CASSELTGGVYGYTF.

The chain combines TRBV5-1 with TRBJ1-5; TRBD1 might be the D (6 bases). There are 15 residues in the CDR3. V lost 0 bases and J lost 0, with 7 bases in between. Per germline, CDR1 SGHRS and CDR2 YFSETQ. The CDR3, as DNA: TGCGCCAGCAGCTTGGTGGACAGTAGCAATCAGCCCCAGCATTTT. It codes for CASSLVDSSNQPQHF.

The chain couples TRBV6-6 to TRBJ2-5; perhaps TRBD2 as D (7 bases). Trimming took 7 bases from V and 5 from J, leaving 14 bases between them. This CDR3 contains 13 residues. CDR1 and CDR2 (germline): MNHNY, SVGAGI (reference sequence). The CDR3 region is CASIMGGLETQYF. The CDR3 coding sequence is TGTGCCAGCATAATGGGGGGGCTGGAGACCCAGTACTTC.

This sequence joins TRBV18 and TRBJ1-1; 7 bases match TRBD1. Germline-derived CDR1 and CDR2 are KGHSH and LQKENI. The V segment lost 8 bases and the J segment 0 bases; nucleotides outside the gene matches: 3. The CDR3 has 13 residues. CDR3 amino acids: CASAGGMNTEAFF. The CDR3 coding sequence is TGTGCCAGCGCAGGGGGTATGAACACTGAAGCTTTCTTT.

The table lists this clone with a few counts. This chain uses TRBV6-5 with TRBJ1-3, with D possibly TRBD1 on 6 matching bases. The germline V gene has CDR1 MNHEY and CDR2 SVGAGI. The CDR3 is made up of 12 amino acids. Here the CDR3 DNA reads TGTGTCTCGGGGGGCAATGGAAACACCATATATTTT. Its protein is CVSGGNGNTIYF.

This clone showed up just a few times. The genes are TRBV28 and TRBJ1-5; no clear D. Germline V CDR1 and CDR2: MDHEN, SYDVKM. Trimming took off 2 bases at V and 6 bases at J, with 5 bases between the two ends. The CDR3 has 12 residues. The CDR3 region has the DNA TGTGCCAGCAGTTTACCCGGTCAGCCCCAGCATTTT. Translating it yields CASSLPGQPQHF.

The chain is built from TRBV7-9 and TRBJ1-3; 10 positions match TRBD1. After removal of 0 bases from V and 4 bases from J, the junction contained 12 bases not matched to a gene. The CDR3 is 19 amino acids. From germline, CDR1 is SEHNR and CDR2 FQNEAQ (reference sequence). The CDR3 nucleotides read TGTGCCAGCAGCTTAGCGAAGGGACAGGGGATACCGCGGGGAAACACCATATATTTT. This encodes CASSLAKGQGIPRGNTIYF.

The J gene is TRBJ1-1, the V gene TRBV6-5, with a possible D match to TRBD1 (5 bases). The CDR3 is 16 amino acids. V gave up 2 bases and J gave up 1 base, with 14 bases separating them. Per the germline V gene, CDR1 is MNHEY and CDR2 is SVGAGI. CDR3 in DNA: TGTGCCAGCAGTTACAGGCGGGGCAGGCAGAACACTGAAGCTTTCTTT. Translating it yields CASSYRRGRQNTEAFF.

The genes are TRBV6-1 and TRBJ2-7; tentatively, D is TRBD1 (5 bases). V was pared by 8 bases and J by 4 bases, with 21 bases between. Germline CDR1 reads MNHNS; CDR2 reads SASEGT. The CDR3 consists of 15 residues. In nucleotides, the CDR3 is TGTGCCAGCTCCCCCACAGGTTCTCCGCTTTACGAGCAGTACTTC. This codes for CASSPTGSPLYEQYF.